This is a list of T cell receptor beta chains from one sample in a study of CD8 T cells in ankylosing spondylitis. TCRdb reanalysed the 5' RACE reads using MiXCR and keeps one entry per CDR3 protein. The sample yields 500,000 to 650,000 distinct CDR3 sequences, about 5.4% seen once. The specimen sequenced was blood, either unsorted or a sorted T cell fraction (not recorded which). The receptors here all came from a male donor with ankylosing spondylitis. Both conserved end residues are part of each CDR3. Fields, in order: D gene, clone size, V gene, CDR3 length, J gene, CDR3 protein, CDR3 DNA. D genes are given only for firm matches. Some rows mark clone size as missing; the rest say once, few, many or name a class of expanded clone.

TRBD2	many	TRBV20-1	16	TRBJ2-3	CSARAVIAGNTDTQYF	TGCAGTGCTAGAGCCGTTATAGCGGGGAACACAGATACGCAGTATTTT
NA	many	TRBV20-1	14	TRBJ1-5	CSAPAGQGRQPQHF	TGCAGTGCCCCCGCCGGGCAGGGGCGCCAGCCCCAGCATTTT
NA	many	TRBV29-1	14	TRBJ2-5	CSVGPGPDQETQYF	TGCAGCGTGGGGCCGGGCCCGGACCAGGAGACCCAGTACTTC
NA	NA	TRBV20-1	14	TRBJ2-7	CSASGRRSSYEQYF	TGCAGTGCCTCCGGACGTAGGAGCTCCTACGAGCAGTACTTC
NA	NA	TRBV27	12	TRBJ1-5	CASSPYNQPQHF	TGTGCCAGCAGTCCCTACAATCAGCCCCAGCATTTT
NA	many	TRBV7-9	17	TRBJ2-7	CASSLGGSWGSSYEQYF	TGTGCCAGCAGCTTAGGGGGGTCATGGGGGAGCTCCTACGAGCAGTACTTC
NA	NA	TRBV5-5	16	TRBJ2-2	CASSLSPQDPEGELFF	TGTGCCAGCAGCTTGTCCCCCCAGGACCCGGAGGGGGAGCTGTTTTTT
NA	NA	TRBV20-1	13	TRBJ1-6	CSGTGGGGSPLHF	TGCAGTGGTACGGGCGGCGGCGGATCACCCCTCCACTTT
TRBD1	many	TRBV20-1	15	TRBJ1-2	CSASRQGRPNYGYTF	TGCAGTGCTTCACGACAGGGGCGACCTAACTATGGCTACACCTTC
TRBD1	many	TRBV27	15	TRBJ2-7	CASTSRGRNGYEQYF	TGTGCCAGCACCTCCAGGGGGCGAAATGGCTACGAGCAGTACTTC
TRBD1	many	TRBV12-3/TRBV12-4	15	TRBJ1-4	CASSLTQGNSEKLFF	TGTGCCAGCAGCTTGACACAGGGGAATAGTGAAAAACTGTTTTTT
NA	NA	TRBV20-1	17	TRBJ2-3	CCARAPSSAQGTDTQYF	TGCTGTGCTAGAGCTCCTTCTAGCGCCCAGGGCACAGATACGCAGTATTTT
NA	few	TRBV29-1	10	TRBJ2-1	CSVVWGEQFF	TGCAGCGTTGTATGGGGTGAGCAGTTCTTC
NA	NA	TRBV18	15	TRBJ1-4	CASSRGDGGNEKLFF	TGTGCCAGCTCACGAGGAGACGGGGGTAATGAAAAACTGTTTTTT
NA	many	TRBV12-3/TRBV12-4	13	TRBJ2-4	CASSWGQANIQYF	TGTGCCAGCAGTTGGGGTCAAGCCAACATTCAGTACTTC
NA	many	TRBV20-1	14	TRBJ2-1	CSAAPSGESDEQFF	TGCAGTGCTGCCCCCTCGGGAGAAAGCGATGAGCAGTTCTTC
TRBD2	NA	TRBV5-1	17	TRBJ2-3	CASSFGLAGGMPDTQYF	TGCGCCAGCAGCTTCGGCCTAGCGGGAGGGATGCCAGATACGCAGTATTTT
TRBD2	many	TRBV7-9	15	TRBJ2-7	CASSLRLAGVNEQYF	TGTGCCAGCAGCTTACGGCTAGCGGGAGTAAACGAGCAGTACTTC
NA	few	TRBV4-3	17	TRBJ2-1	CASSHPRVTVAYNEQFF	TGCGCCAGCAGCCACCCCAGGGTGACAGTAGCCTACAATGAGCAGTTCTTC
NA	many	TRBV27	14	TRBJ2-3	CASSIRDTGDTQYF	TGTGCCAGCAGTATCCGGGACACAGGCGATACGCAGTATTTT
TRBD2	many	TRBV5-1	16	TRBJ2-7	CASSRGTSGRIHEQYF	TGCGCCAGCAGCAGGGGGACTAGCGGGAGGATCCACGAGCAGTACTTC
TRBD2	few	TRBV14	18	TRBJ2-1	CASSQFRTSGIDGGEQFF	TGTGCCAGCAGCCAATTTCGGACTAGCGGGATTGACGGGGGTGAGCAGTTCTTC
NA	many	TRBV15	15	TRBJ2-7	CATSSRDSPTHEQYF	TGTGCCACCAGTTCCCGGGACTCGCCAACCCACGAGCAGTACTTC
NA	few	TRBV7-9	13	TRBJ1-2	CASSRDGDGGYTF	TGTGCCAGCAGCCGGGACGGGGATGGCGGCTACACCTTC
NA	many	TRBV24-1	13	TRBJ2-5	CATSVTGGETQYF	TGTGCCACCAGTGTGACTGGGGGGGAGACCCAGTACTTC
NA	few	TRBV28	16	TRBJ2-7	CASSSPGTSNTYEQYF	TGTGCCAGCAGTTCTCCCGGGACGTCCAATACCTACGAGCAGTACTTC
TRBD1	few	TRBV18	14	TRBJ1-1	CASSLSGQGAEAFF	TGTGCCAGCTCACTTAGTGGACAGGGGGCTGAAGCTTTCTTT
NA	many	TRBV15	16	TRBJ1-5	CATRADLSRGNQPQHF	TGTGCCACCAGGGCGGACCTATCACGGGGCAATCAGCCCCAGCATTTT
TRBD1	NA	TRBV2	13	TRBJ2-7	CATQGQVSYEQYF	TGTGCCACACAAGGACAGGTATCCTACGAGCAGTACTTC
NA	many	TRBV20-1	13	TRBJ1-1	CSARERSKGVAFF	TGCAGTGCTAGAGAGAGGAGTAAGGGGGTAGCTTTCTTT
NA	many	TRBV18	13	TRBJ1-5	CASSTSRDQPQHF	TGTGCCAGCTCGACCAGCAGGGATCAGCCCCAGCATTTT
NA	many	TRBV20-1	15	TRBJ1-1	CSARFPARRGTEAFF	TGCAGTGCTAGATTTCCGGCCAGGAGGGGTACTGAAGCTTTCTTT
TRBD1	many	TRBV9	15	TRBJ2-3	CASSPGRGRLDTQYF	TGTGCCAGCAGCCCGGGCAGGGGGCGTTTAGATACGCAGTATTTT
TRBD2	many	TRBV9	17	TRBJ2-3	CASSVVLWREVTDTQYF	TGTGCCAGCAGCGTAGTATTATGGCGGGAGGTCACAGATACGCAGTATTTT
TRBD2	many	TRBV20-1	14	TRBJ2-3	CSARGLAVRDTQYF	TGCAGTGCTCGAGGACTAGCGGTGCGGGATACGCAGTATTTT
NA	few	TRBV28	13	TRBJ1-5	CASSLVSGRPQHF	TGTGCCAGCAGTTTAGTGTCAGGGAGGCCCCAGCATTTT
TRBD1	many	TRBV20-1	12	TRBJ1-6	CSARSGGTGDRF	TGCAGTGCTAGAAGTGGTGGGACAGGCGACCGGTTT
NA	many	TRBV5-1	16	TRBJ1-2	CASSLTGRRTNYGYTF	TGCGCCAGCAGCTTGACGGGTCGTCGGACTAACTATGGCTACACCTTC
TRBD2	many	TRBV6-1	16	TRBJ2-3	CASRRRLAGGTDTQYF	TGTGCCAGCAGGAGACGACTAGCCGGGGGAACAGATACGCAGTATTTT
NA	many	TRBV7-6	14	TRBJ2-7	CASSLGGFMDEQYF	TGTGCCAGCAGCTTAGGGGGATTTATGGACGAGCAGTACTTC
NA	many	TRBV29-1	13	TRBJ2-3	CSSRGIGRDTQYF	TGCAGCTCCCGAGGTATTGGAAGAGATACGCAGTATTTT
TRBD1	many	TRBV5-1	18	TRBJ2-7	CASSLVPRDRAFIYEQYF	TGCGCCAGCAGCTTGGTCCCTAGGGACAGGGCTTTTATCTACGAGCAGTACTTC
TRBD1	NA	TRBV7-2	15	TRBJ1-5	CASSLQGQGYQPQHF	TGTGCCAGCAGCTTGCAAGGACAGGGTTATCAGCCCCAGCATTTT
NA	many	TRBV5-1	15	TRBJ1-3	CASSLGDTSGNTIYF	TGCGCCAGCAGCTTGGGGGACACCTCTGGAAACACCATATATTTT
TRBD1	many	TRBV20-1	14	TRBJ2-5	CSVLPRDRALGQYF	TGCAGTGTCCTACCCCGGGACAGAGCCCTTGGCCAGTACTTC
NA	few	TRBV6-2/TRBV6-3	15	TRBJ2-2	CASSYTLARAGELFF	TGTGCCAGCAGTTACACGCTAGCAAGGGCCGGGGAGCTGTTTTTT
NA	many	TRBV11-2	16	TRBJ2-6	CASSLGPSPGANVLTF	TGTGCCAGCAGCTTAGGCCCGTCCCCTGGGGCCAACGTCCTGACTTTC
NA	many	TRBV7-2	14	TRBJ2-7	CASSPYSGYYEQYF	TGTGCCAGCAGCCCTTATAGCGGCTACTACGAGCAGTACTTC
TRBD1	few	TRBV11-2	15	TRBJ2-7	CASSSRDRGAYEQYF	TGTGCCAGCAGCTCTCGGGACAGGGGCGCCTACGAGCAGTACTTC
NA	many	TRBV2	16	TRBJ1-3	CASSQNQGASGNTIYF	TGTGCCAGCAGCCAGAACCAGGGAGCCTCTGGAAACACCATATATTTT
TRBD1	many	TRBV9	17	TRBJ2-1	CASSVGPLRDRGREQFF	TGTGCCAGCAGCGTAGGTCCCCTCCGGGACAGGGGGCGTGAGCAGTTCTTC
TRBD1	many	TRBV6-1	13	TRBJ1-6	CATSGTGNSPLHF	TGTGCCACATCCGGGACAGGGAATTCACCCCTCCACTTT
TRBD2	many	TRBV4-2	16	TRBJ2-5	CASSQGPSGGQETQYF	TGTGCCAGCAGCCAAGGGCCTAGCGGGGGCCAAGAGACCCAGTACTTC
NA	few	TRBV7-9	14	TRBJ2-3	CASSPPNFQDTQYF	TGTGCCAGCAGCCCCCCCAATTTCCAAGATACGCAGTATTTT
TRBD2	many	TRBV13	14	TRBJ2-1	CASSSGLVYNEQFF	TGTGCCAGCAGCTCGGGACTAGTCTACAATGAGCAGTTCTTC
TRBD1	many	TRBV5-1	16	TRBJ2-1	CASSLDRQGLRNEQFF	TGCGCCAGCAGCTTGGATCGACAGGGTCTTAGGAATGAGCAGTTCTTC
NA	few	TRBV4-1	17	TRBJ1-1	CASSQTPTGVMNTEAFF	TGCGCCAGCAGCCAAACACCTACCGGGGTAATGAACACTGAAGCTTTCTTT
NA	few	TRBV7-2	15	TRBJ2-7	CASSRFEGPDLEQYF	TGTGCCAGCAGCCGTTTTGAAGGCCCCGATCTGGAGCAGTACTTC